Listed here are 8 T cell receptor beta chains from one sample, sequenced in a study of beta chain features in type 1 diabetes. Expressed TCRB transcripts got sequenced, as all isolated RNA was reverse transcribed. Profiled with immunoSEQ multiplex PCR; TCRdb holds only in-frame clones, not every one. The sample includes 860,000 or so clones, 15% to 20% of them seen just once. Sequencing used naive CD4+ T cells from blood. Every receptor here comes from a woman aged 18 to 35 in good health.

This clone appeared a few times. This chain joins TRBV7-2 and TRBJ1-1; 9 bases map to TRBD1. Losses at the gene ends were 3 bases for V and 5 bases for J; bases not matched to a gene: 7. Germline CDR1 SGHTA, CDR2 FQGNSA. This CDR3 comprises 15 residues. The CDR3 DNA is TGTGCCAGCAGCTTTTCCGGGACAGGGATTACTGAAGCTTTCTTT. Translation: CASSFSGTGITEAFF.

This sequence joins TRBV27 and TRBJ2-3, with D tentatively TRBD1 (6 bases). The V end lost 5 bases, the J end lost 1 base, and 10 bases lay between the germline ends. Per the germline V gene, CDR1 is MNHEY and CDR2 is SMNVEV (reference sequence). The CDR3 runs to 14 residues. Written as DNA, the CDR3 is TGTGCCAGCAGTCCCGGACAGCGCACAGATACGCAGTATTTT. It specifies CASSPGQRTDTQYF.

The chain's CDR3 is CASSMRGATNEKLFF. Here the CDR3 DNA reads TGCGCCAGCAGCATGCGGGGAGCAACTAATGAAAAACTGTTTTTT. This sequence joins TRBV5-1 and TRBJ1-4; D is ambiguous. Per the germline V gene, CDR1 is SGHRS and CDR2 is YFSETQ. The CDR3 length is 15 residues. The V end lost 4 bases, the J end lost 0 bases, and 10 bases lay between the germline ends.

The V and J genes are TRBV7-2 and TRBJ2-3, with a tentative D call TRBD2 (5 bases). The germline gives CDR1 SGHTA, CDR2 FQGNSA. V was clipped by 2 bases and J by 9 bases, with 12 bases between them. The CDR3 extends over 13 amino acids. Written as DNA, the CDR3 is TGTGCCAGCAGCTTAAGCGGCGGGCGCACGCAGTATTTT. Its protein product is CASSLSGGRTQYF.

This chain joins TRBV5-1 and TRBJ2-5, with 11 bases lining up with TRBD1. This CDR3 comprises 16 residues. V lost 3 bases, J lost 4 bases, and 8 bases stayed unmatched. CDR1 is SGHRS and CDR2 is YFSETQ in the germline V gene. The CDR3 loop is CASSSDPGQGGETQYF. For the CDR3, the DNA is TGCGCCAGCAGCTCCGACCCGGGACAGGGGGGAGAGACCCAGTACTTC. The variable domain in full, completed from reference TRBV5-1 and TRBJ2-5, reads KAGVTQTPRYLIKTRGQQVTLSCSPISGHRSVSWYQQTPGQGLQFLFEYFSETQRNKGNFPGRFSGRQFSNSRSEMNVSTLELGDSALYLCASSSDPGQGGETQYFGPGTRLLVL.

Only a few counts were recorded for this clone. In nucleotides, the CDR3 is TGTGCTAGTGGTCTTGGACTAGCGGGAGGGCCGTATAATGAGCAGTTCTTC. This gives the protein CASGLGLAGGPYNEQFF. The chain couples TRBV12-5 to TRBJ2-1, with TRBD2 matching over 15 bases. Germline-derived CDR1 and CDR2 are LGHNT and FRNRAP. The CDR3 is 17 residues long. The trim removed 5 bases at V and 7 bases at J, leaving 9 bases unmatched.

The V gene is TRBV7-9, the J gene TRBJ2-2; tentative D call: TRBD2 (6 bases). Germline V gives CDR1 SEHNR, CDR2 FQNEAQ (reference sequence). Trimming took 5 bases from V and 5 from J, leaving 15 bases between them. The CDR3 has 15 residues. The DNA for the CDR3 is TGTGCCAGCAGCGCCCGGGACTCTTTTACCGGGGAGCTGTTTTTT. It specifies CASSARDSFTGELFF.

V gene TRBV6-6 combines with J gene TRBJ2-2; D could derive from TRBD1 or TRBD2 (6 bases each). The CDR3 is made up of 16 amino acids. Trimming cost V 1 base and J 0 bases, with 9 bases left between them. Looked up from germline, CDR1 is MNHNY and CDR2 is SVGAGI (reference sequence). This CDR3 reads CASSYWGAPNTGELFF. CDR3 nucleotide sequence: TGTGCCAGCAGTTACTGGGGGGCCCCGAACACCGGGGAGCTGTTTTTT.